This section outlines one T cell receptor (beta chain) sequence together with its context. Some clones are missing from TCRdb's copy, which holds only in-frame ones; the method was immunoSEQ multiplex PCR. The data hold approximately 160,000 clones, with 90% to 95% observed a single time. The germline V gene has CDR1 SGDLS and CDR2 YYNGEE. CDR3 size: 16 residues. The V segment lost 3 bases and the J segment 4 bases; nucleotides outside the gene matches: 9. The sample is drawn from a study of blood T cell repertoires in COVID-19. The clonotype originates from a man aged 50 to 60 with acute or convalescent COVID-19. The sample consisted of peripheral blood. The chain combines TRBV9 with TRBJ2-1, with 8 bases fitting TRBD2. The CDR3 region is CASSASLAGFYNEQFF. Written as DNA, the CDR3 is TGTGCCAGCAGCGCCAGCCTAGCGGGTTTTTACAATGAGCAGTTCTTC. The full variable domain, with the rest looked up from reference TRBV9 and TRBJ2-1, is DSGVTQTPKHLITATGQRVTLRCSPRSGDLSVYWYQQSLDQGLQFLIQYYNGEERAKGNILERFSAQQFPDLHSELNLSSLELGDSALYFCASSASLAGFYNEQFFGPGTRLTVL.